The 20 T cell receptor beta chains in this list originate from one sample, sequenced in a study of blood T cell repertoires in COVID-19. Produced via immunoSEQ multiplex PCR; TCRdb's table is partial and in-frame only. In the table there are roughly 380,000 clones, 88% of which are singletons. Sequencing used PBMCs or T cells enriched from blood (not recorded which). The source is a woman aged 30 to 39 who had been exposed to COVID-19.

The chain uses TRBV13 and TRBJ2-2; 9 nucleotides align to TRBD1. The CDR3 is 17 amino acids. Trimming cost V 4 bases and J 5 bases; bases outside gene matches: 11. In germline, CDR1 is PRHDT, CDR2 FYEKMQ (reference sequence). CDR3 region: CASSSNPGTGRTGELFF. The CDR3 DNA sequence: TGTGCCAGCAGCTCCAACCCCGGGACAGGGCGGACCGGGGAGCTGTTTTTT.

This clone has a handful of counts. V and J are TRBV10-1 and TRBJ2-7; tentatively, D is TRBD2 (6 bases). Germline assignment: CDR1 WNHNN and CDR2 SYGVQD (reference sequence). V was shortened by 4 bases and J by 6 bases, with 16 bases between the two germline ends. CDR3 length equals 14 residues. CDR3 residues: CASSARLAGGEQYF. CDR3 nucleotide sequence: TGCGCCAGCAGTGCGCGGCTAGCCGGGGGCGAGCAGTACTTC.

This chain uses TRBV28 with TRBJ2-1, with TRBD2 matching over 9 bases. The CDR3 runs 18 residues. The V and J ends lost 2 bases and 3 bases, in that order; junction bases with no gene match: 11. Germline CDR1 MDHEN, CDR2 SYDVKM. CDR3 nucleotides: TGTGCCAGCAGTTTAGAGGCGGGAGGGATTACCATCTACAATGAGCAGTTCTTC. Residues: CASSLEAGGITIYNEQFF.

V usage is TRBV28 and J usage is TRBJ2-1; possibly TRBD2 for D (5 bases). Germline-derived CDR1 and CDR2 are MDHEN and SYDVKM. V was clipped by 1 base and J by 9 bases, with 7 bases between them. The CDR3 covers 12 residues. Here the CDR3 DNA reads TGTGCCAGCAGTTTATTGGCGGGTGAGCAGTTCTTC. This gives the protein CASSLLAGEQFF.

V gene TRBV19 combines with J gene TRBJ2-7; possibly TRBD2 for D (5 bases). V lost 9 bases and J 0 bases, leaving 12 bases between the germline ends. CDR3 size: 13 residues. The germline gives CDR1 LNHDA, CDR2 SQIVND (reference sequence). The DNA of the CDR3 is TGTGCCAGCCGGTCGGGAAGCTCCTACGAGCAGTACTTC. Protein: CASRSGSSYEQYF. The full variable domain, in which reference TRBV19 and TRBJ2-7 provide the parts outside the CDR3, is DGGITQSPKYLFRKEGQNVTLSCEQNLNHDAMYWYRQDPGQGLRLIYYSQIVNDFQKGDIAEGYSVSREKKESFPLTVTSAQKNPTAFYLCASRSGSSYEQYFGPGTRLTVT.

This clone was observed a few times. V usage is TRBV14 and J usage is TRBJ1-1, with D perhaps TRBD1 (5 bases). The V and J ends lost 5 bases and 5 bases respectively, with 6 bases between them. Germline V CDR1 and CDR2: SGHDN, FVKESK. The CDR3 loop spans 11 amino acids. The CDR3 bases are TGTGCCAGCAGCGGGGGGACTGAAGCTTTCTTT. It translates to CASSGGTEAFF.

This chain uses TRBV27 with TRBJ1-2, with a weak D call TRBD1 (5 bases). Germline V CDR1 and CDR2: MNHEY, SMNVEV (reference sequence). The V end lost 5 bases, the J end lost 5 bases, and 15 bases lay between the germline ends. The CDR3 is 14 residues long. CDR3 residues: CASSKRGTDYGYTF. Here the CDR3 DNA reads TGTGCCAGCAGTAAGCGCGGGACCGATTATGGCTACACCTTC.

The chain combines TRBV7-9 with TRBJ1-4; D possibly corresponds to TRBD1 (6 bases). Germline CDR1 is SEHNR and CDR2 is FQNEAQ (reference sequence). V was shortened by 4 bases and J by 7 bases, with 13 bases between the two germline ends. This CDR3 region has 14 residues. Written as DNA, the CDR3 is TGTGCCAGCAGCTCCGCGGGGGCCGGTGAAAAACTGTTTTTT. Protein: CASSSAGAGEKLFF.

V and J are TRBV9 and TRBJ1-2; 7 bases fit TRBD1. This CDR3 has 11 residues. Germline lookup yields CDR1 SGDLS and CDR2 YYNGEE. The ends lost 9 bases at V and 7 bases at J; junction bases unmatched: 6. As DNA, the CDR3 is TGTGCCACCCGGACAGGCTCTGGCTACACCTTC. This gives the protein CATRTGSGYTF.

CDR3 in amino acids: CASRKGAANEKLFF. The CDR3 DNA is TGTGCCAGCAGGAAGGGGGCCGCTAATGAAAAACTGTTTTTT. V is TRBV27 and J is TRBJ1-4; 7 nucleotides agree with TRBD1. V lost 6 bases to trimming and J lost 3 bases; unmatched junction nucleotides: 4. The V gene's germline CDR1 is MNHEY and CDR2 SMNVEV (reference sequence). The CDR3 length is 14 residues.

The rearrangement links TRBV7-2 to TRBJ1-5, with unresolved D. This CDR3 contains 14 residues. V gave up 1 base and J gave up 9 bases, with 13 bases separating them. Germline CDR1 and CDR2: SGHTA and FQGNSA. The CDR3 bases are TGTGCCAGCAGCTTAGGGTCCGATCGGTGGCCCCAGCATTTT. Its translation is CASSLGSDRWPQHF.

This chain links TRBV2 with TRBJ1-1; D not resolved. The CDR3 sequence is 12 residues long. V dropped 3 bases and J dropped 8 bases, with 10 bases sitting between them. The germline V gene has CDR1 SNHLY and CDR2 FYNNEI. CDR3 nucleotides: TGTGCCAGCAGTGATAATTATTTAGAAGCTTTCTTT. It translates to CASSDNYLEAFF.

V usage is TRBV2 and J usage is TRBJ2-5, with a possible D match to TRBD1 (6 bases). The CDR3 covers 16 residues. Germline CDR1 is SNHLY and CDR2 is FYNNEI. Trimming removed 3 bases from V and 1 base from J, with 15 bases in between. The CDR3 DNA sequence: TGTGCCAGCAGTGATCCCGACAGGATCGCCCAAGAGACCCAGTACTTC. This codes for CASSDPDRIAQETQYF.

Here the CDR3 reads CAWRSGLAGLYEQYF. DNA for the CDR3: TGTGCCTGGAGGAGTGGCCTAGCGGGACTATACGAGCAGTACTTC. V usage is TRBV30 and J usage is TRBJ2-7, with TRBD2 identical over 9 bases. The junction had 10 bases not matched to a gene; V was cut back by 3 bases and J by 4 bases. Germline V gene lookup returns CDR1 GTSNPN and CDR2 SVGIG (reference sequence). CDR3 length: 15 residues.

This clone was seen more than once but under ten times. Other DNA sequences from this sample encode an identical CDR3 as well. The chain uses TRBV3-1 (or the pseudogene TRBV3-2) and TRBJ1-5; TRBD1 aligns across 8 bases. Germline values: CDR1 LGHDT, CDR2 YNNKEL (reference sequence). The length of the CDR3 is 15 residues. Losses at the gene ends were 1 base for V and 4 bases for J; bases not matched to a gene: 3. The CDR3 DNA sequence: TGTGCCAGCAGCCAAGGGACAGGGTTAAATCAGCCCCAGCATTTT. As protein: CASSQGTGLNQPQHF.

The rearrangement joins TRBV28 to TRBJ2-3; D is unclear. Trimming cost V 1 base and J 0 bases, with 8 bases left between them. Germline V CDR1 and CDR2: MDHEN, SYDVKM. The CDR3 contains 15 residues. CDR3: CASSLSGLSTDTQYF. The CDR3 coding sequence is TGTGCCAGCAGTTTATCGGGTCTCAGCACAGATACGCAGTATTTT. Combining the CDR3 with reference TRBV28 and TRBJ2-3 gives the whole variable domain DVKVTQSSRYLVKRTGEKVFLECVQDMDHENMFWYRQDPGLGLRLIYFSYDVKMKEKGDIPEGYSVSREKKERFSLILESASTNQTSMYLCASSLSGLSTDTQYFGPGTRLTVL.

This sequence joins TRBV27 and TRBJ2-3; 11 nucleotides match TRBD2. Germline V gene data show CDR1 as MNHEY and CDR2 as SMNVEV (reference sequence). Losses at the gene ends were 3 bases for V and 6 bases for J; bases not matched to a gene: 8. The CDR3 is 16 residues long. The CDR3 is CASSFISGRAGDTQYF. DNA for the CDR3: TGTGCCAGCAGTTTTATTAGCGGGAGGGCAGGGGATACGCAGTATTTT.

This sequence joins TRBV19 and TRBJ2-7; TRBD1 agrees at 11 bases. This CDR3 is 13 amino acids long. Germline assignment: CDR1 LNHDA and CDR2 SQIVND (reference sequence). J gave up 3 bases and V 8 bases, and 3 bases lay outside the gene matches. The CDR3 DNA reads as TGTGCCAGTTCCGGGACAGGGGGCTACGAGCAGTACTTC. Translated: CASSGTGGYEQYF.

This chain links TRBV24-1 with TRBJ1-5; the D gene is possibly TRBD1 (5 bases). The CDR3 sequence is 13 residues long. Germline CDR1 reads KGHDR; CDR2 reads SFDVKD. The ends were cut back, 9 bases at V and 6 bases at J, with 14 bases in the middle. This chain's CDR3 is CATQRDSGQPQHF. In DNA, the CDR3 is TGTGCCACCCAACGGGACTCAGGTCAGCCCCAGCATTTT.

This chain links TRBV10-3 with TRBJ2-3; a possible D gene is TRBD2 (8 bases). The length of the CDR3 is 19 residues. The V end lost 6 bases, the J end lost 0 bases, and 25 bases lay between the germline ends. The germline CDR1 and CDR2 sequences are ENHRY and SYGVKD. The CDR3 DNA reads as TGTGCCATCAGAGGGACAGTAACCACTAGCGGCCCTAGCACAGATACGCAGTATTTT. Translating gives CAIRGTVTTSGPSTDTQYF.